The entry below describes one T cell receptor (beta chain). The antigen it binds to is not known. Per-base quality was not reported, and no clone a single base away is much larger than it. Synthetic TCR analog templates were spiked into each PCR to estimate absolute template abundance from read counts. The immunoSEQ assay used bias-controlled V and J gene primers to amplify TCRbeta CDR3 regions from genomic DNA. Sequencing of rearranged TCRbeta segments was performed at approximately 20X coverage. The original pipeline was this. Sequencing errors were corrected by clustering and CDR3s were annotated against IMGT to assign V, D and J genes. Downstream analyses used only productive TCRbeta rearrangements and left out out-of-frame or stop-codon sequences. To compute clonality, Shannon entropy was normalized by the log of the number of unique productive sequences and then subtracted from one. Fisher's exact test with Benjamini-Hochberg correction, using a cutoff of adjusted p below 0.01, was how clones that differed between time points or between blood and tumor were identified. Sourced from immuneACCESS, this table was stored by TCRdb with only in-frame sequences that have V and J called. A share of the clones is absent; for the studies checked, an unresolved V gene accounts for under half, and the remainder has no known explanation. V and J calls plus clone size are reproduced from that table; the DNA served to infer D and trimming. The sample profile shows roughly 100,000 clones; 75% to 90% of them were found once. Around 7.7% of the sample is in the top ten clones.

The data derive from a study of PD-L1 blockade in urothelial cancer (dated by TCRdb to 2017 to 2019). For the study in its entirety: All patients started therapy in the mid-2010s and received atezolizumab 1,200 mg intravenously every 3 weeks. About 90% of the roughly 29 patients were identified as males with urothelial cancer of bladder origin, and a prior smoking history was reported by 18 of 29 patients. Patients had an ECOG performance status of 0 or 1 and had received between 0 and 3 prior chemotherapy regimens. Blood samples were analyzed 3 weeks after the start of treatment (second dose) and 6 weeks after the start of treatment. A median of 141,255 T cells and fewer than 85,000 unique TCRs was obtained from blood samples, and a median clonality of approximately 0.077 was observed. Somatic, immune and clinical correlates of response to PD-L1 blockade with atezolizumab in urothelial cancer were the focus of an exploratory multi-omic analysis. Pretreatment tumor samples, along with matched peripheral blood collected serially before and after atezolizumab treatment, underwent TCR sequencing. Durable clinical benefit was defined as a progression-free survival longer than 6 months, and TCR features were additionally tested against progression-free survival and overall survival. Whole exome sequencing and RNA sequencing of pretreatment tumors were performed alongside TCR sequencing in the same patients. Under 10 patients achieved durable clinical benefit and some 21 did not. Approximately 30 patients had pretreatment blood TCR-seq, some 25 had at least one posttreatment blood collection, and some 25 had tumor TCR-seq.

General study outcomes and caveats: Small sample size (n ≈ 27) and many exploratory analyses mean the results are intended to be hypothesis-generating. Greater expansion of tumor-associated TCR clones in peripheral blood 3 weeks after the start of treatment was observed in patients with durable benefit (n ≈ 22, p = 0.022). Improved progression-free and overall survival was associated with having pretreatment peripheral blood TCR clonality below the median.

The label giving this sample's time point can be read as: peripheral blood 6 weeks after treatment start. A cohort of 25 to 30 patients with locally advanced or metastatic urothelial carcinoma, treated at Memorial Sloan Kettering on a trial protocol, was included. Peripheral blood mononuclear cells were collected pretreatment and during treatment, with between 1 and 8 total time points obtained per patient. The Qiagen DNeasy Blood extraction kit was used to purify genomic DNA from total PBMCs and tumor samples. Collected pretreatment and during treatment, PBMCs were isolated and stored as previously described. The germline V and J ends show losses of 5 bases and 1 base respectively, and no gene match explains 3 bases of the junction. The germline V gene (reference sequence) gives CDR1 as SEHNR and CDR2 as FQNEAQ. Reading from cysteine to phenylalanine, the CDR3 counts 16 amino acids. Just the 48-base CDR3 DNA is kept, in frame starting at base 1.

The V and J segments used are TRBV7-9 and TRBJ2-3; 13 of the junction bases match TRBD2. The material sequenced was PBMCs, taken around atezolizumab (anti-PD-L1) treatment. This receptor was obtained from a man in his 70s with urothelial cancer. The nucleotide sequence reads TGTGCCAGCAGCCTCGGACTAGCGGGGGGCACAGATACGCAGTATTTT. The encoded protein is CASSLGLAGGTDTQYF.